Reported below is one TCR beta chain. This clonotype was detected many times. The antigen it recognizes is unknown. No base-level quality is on record; no much larger clone is a single base apart. In this study, sorted CD4+ and CD8+ T cells from the blood of healthy subjects and of severe aplastic anemia patients had their TCR repertoires deep-sequenced. Ficoll-Paque density gradient centrifugation was used to isolate peripheral blood mononuclear cells. Before DNA extraction, CD4+ and CD8+ T cells were sorted with FACS or magnetic beads. The sample belongs to a study of CD8+CD57+ T cells in acquired aplastic anemia (dated by TCRdb to the late 2010s). Describing the broader study: Extracted DNA from sorted CD4+ and CD8+ cells averaged approximately 3 ug, ranging from about 0.17 to 27.4 ug. For healthy donor samples, the average read count was around 9.9 million for CD4+ cells and fewer than 14 million for CD8+ cells.

The CDR3 goes from the cysteine to the phenylalanine over 15 residues. This entry keeps only the CDR3 DNA: 45 bases, framed from base 1. From V the trimming removes 5 bases and from J it removes 1 base, while the gene matches leave 7 bases of the junction unaccounted for. In the germline V gene, CDR1 corresponds to MNHEY and CDR2 to SVGAGI. Genomic DNA served as template for TCR beta VDJ combination and CDR3 sequence profiling. TCR repertoire sequencing was run on an Illumina HiSeq 2000. The published analysis was carried out like this. TRBV/TRBJ rearrangement plots, CDR3 size and DJ length profiles, and Simpson's diversity index were used to assess repertoires. Whichever DNA sequence was most abundant in the deep sequencing data was defined as the immunodominant clone. CDR3 amino acid sequences were checked for sharing across subjects and were also compared against the VDJdb database and published repertoires. TCRdb ran its own pipeline on the public reads, namely fastp trimming at Q25 and MiXCR clone calling, and kept in-frame beta chains. Rows are unified per CDR3 protein, each entry keeping the most common DNA and genes. The V and J calls were not made by the authors but by TCRdb's processing. This sample has hundreds of thousands of distinct CDR3 sequences in its table, and 60% to 80% of those were observed once. In total, the top ten clones hold 3.5% to 4.5% of the sample.

What the research found in general, with its limitations: Between patients and healthy controls, no significant difference in CD8+ Simpson's diversity was found (P=0.060). Around 31 CD8+ CDR3 sequences were shared between patients and controls but appeared highly expressed in patients and within their immunodominant clones.

The TCR sequence derives from a human donor in good health, serving as a control. Input material: sorted CD4+, CD8+, or CD8+CD57+ T cells (not recorded which) from PBMCs. Here the chain combines TRBV6-5 and TRBJ1-2; 7 of the junction bases match TRBD1. CDR3 region: CASSPGTELNYGYTF. The DNA sequence follows: TGTGCCAGCAGTCCTGGGACAGAACTTAACTATGGCTACACCTTC.